The 27 T cell receptor beta chains reported below all come from one sample, sequenced in a study of T cells in Graves' hyperthyroidism and ophthalmopathy. TCR beta CDR3 regions were amplified from RNA. The TCR CDR3 first-round RT-PCR relied on the HTBI primer set. TCRdb fed the multiplex PCR reads into MiXCR, producing one record per CDR3 protein. Among a few hundred thousand distinct CDR3 sequences listed, 20% to 25% were seen once. Sequencing used blood. All receptors come from a woman in her 70s with Graves' ophthalmopathy.

The CDR3 sequence: CSASDDTSGITNEQFF. The CDR3 DNA is TGCAGTGCTAGCGATGATACTAGCGGGATAACCAATGAGCAGTTCTTC. The chain joins TRBV20-1 to TRBJ2-1, with TRBD2 identical over 10 bases. This CDR3 has 16 amino acids. The V segment lost 3 bases and the J segment 6 bases; nucleotides outside the gene matches: 11. From germline, CDR1 is DFQATT and CDR2 SNEGSKA (reference sequence).

This rearrangement joins TRBV6-1 to TRBJ2-3; D is unclear. The CDR3 sequence is 15 residues long. V was pared by 5 bases and J by 0 bases, with 12 bases between. CDR1 MNHNS and CDR2 SASEGT come from the germline V gene. CDR3 coding DNA: TGTGCCAGCAGTAGGACGGAGACTAGCACAGATACGCAGTATTTT. Residues: CASSRTETSTDTQYF.

This clonotype has a handful of counts. The chain couples TRBV28 to TRBJ1-1; D is unclear. V dropped 7 bases and J dropped 0 bases, with 6 bases sitting between them. The germline V gene encodes CDR1 MDHEN and CDR2 SYDVKM. CDR3 length: 12 residues. CDR3 residues: CASTELNTEAFF. The CDR3 DNA sequence: TGTGCCAGCACAGAACTGAACACTGAAGCTTTCTTT.

The rearrangement uses TRBV28 and TRBJ2-7; the D gene is possibly TRBD1 (6 bases). Germline V gives CDR1 MDHEN, CDR2 SYDVKM. This CDR3 is built from 15 residues. Between the trimmed V and J ends, which lost 5 bases and 6 bases, there was a span of 20 bases. The CDR3 sequence: CASSPHQGPLGEQYF. The CDR3, as DNA: TGTGCCAGCAGTCCCCATCAGGGGCCCCTCGGCGAGCAGTACTTC.

This chain links TRBV9 with TRBJ2-3; TRBD2 aligns across 12 bases. CDR3 length: 17 residues. The V gene end was trimmed by 3 bases and the J gene end by 6 bases; junction bases not matched to a gene: 11. Looked up from germline, CDR1 is SGDLS and CDR2 is YYNGEE. For the CDR3, the DNA is TGTGCCAGCAGCGCTAGACTAGCGGGAGATTCTTACGATACGCAGTATTTT. It is translated as CASSARLAGDSYDTQYF.

The chain recombines TRBV3-1 with TRBJ2-4, with 9 nucleotides matching TRBD2. The ends lost 0 bases at V and 0 bases at J; junction bases unmatched: 3. Germline CDR1 LGHDT, CDR2 YNNKEL (reference sequence). This CDR3 contains 17 residues. The CDR3 coding sequence is TGTGCCAGCAGCCAAGATCTAGCGGGATTAGCCAAAAACATTCAGTACTTC. It specifies CASSQDLAGLAKNIQYF.

This clonotype appeared many times. The rearrangement links TRBV7-3 to TRBJ2-2, with D maybe TRBD1 (6 bases). This CDR3 has 12 amino acids. V lost 6 bases, J lost 7 bases, and 9 bases lay in between. Germline values: CDR1 SGHTA, CDR2 FQGTGA. DNA for the CDR3: TGTGCCAGCAGTTCCAGGGGCGGGGAGCTGTTTTTT. Its protein product is CASSSRGGELFF.

V usage is TRBV12-3 or TRBV12-4 and J usage is TRBJ2-2; possibly TRBD2 for D (5 bases). V lost 1 base to trimming and J lost 7 bases, with 10 bases between them. The CDR3 extends over 14 amino acids. CDR3 loop: CASSLVGSGGELFF. CDR3 DNA: TGTGCCAGCAGTTTAGTAGGGAGTGGCGGGGAGCTGTTTTTT.

This clonotype appeared many times. The V and J genes are TRBV20-1 and TRBJ2-2; TRBD2 matches at 8 bases. The CDR3 spans 14 residues. The V gene end was trimmed by 2 bases and the J gene end by 7 bases; junction bases not matched to a gene: 6. Looked up from germline, CDR1 is DFQATT and CDR2 is SNEGSKA (reference sequence). As DNA, the CDR3 is TGCAGTGCTAGACTAGCGGGCCGGGACGGGGAGCTGTTTTTT. Translation gives CSARLAGRDGELFF.

A few counts support this clonotype. The chain employs TRBV24-1 and TRBJ2-2, with D tentatively TRBD1 (5 bases). This CDR3 contains 18 residues. V gave up 0 bases and J gave up 2 bases, with 15 bases separating them. Germline CDR1 KGHDR, CDR2 SFDVKD. CDR3 sequence: CATSDLKGRSLNTGELFF. CDR3 nucleotide sequence: TGTGCCACCAGTGATTTGAAGGGGCGCTCCCTTAACACCGGGGAGCTGTTTTTT.

About this clonotype: The CDR3 does not end in the conserved phenylalanine or tryptophan, so this is likely a read error. The CDR3 bases are TGTGCCACCAGTGAACCGGGATCCTTCTCCTACAATGAGCAGTTCATC. Translation: CATSEPGSFSYNEQFI. The V and J genes are TRBV15 and TRBJ2-1; possible D gene TRBD2, 5 bases. Looked up from germline, CDR1 is LNHNV and CDR2 is YYDKDF (reference sequence). CDR3 length: 16 amino acids. Trimming took 6 bases from V and 0 from J, leaving 15 bases between them.

This clonotype was seen only a few times. The junction and the germline gene differ at one end; a read error may be behind it. The chain is built from TRBV7-8 and TRBJ1-3, with no clear D. The CDR3 covers 15 residues. The germline V gene encodes CDR1 SGHVS and CDR2 FQNEAQ. CDR3 in amino acids: CASSLVFGSGNTIYF. CDR3 DNA sequence: TGTGCCAGCAGTTTAGTATTCGGCTCTGGAAACACCATATATTTT.

Ten or more counts support this clonotype. The chain employs TRBV11-2 and TRBJ2-1; D is possibly TRBD2 (6 bases). Trimming stripped 5 bases from V and 5 bases from J, with 19 bases between. Looked up from germline, CDR1 is SGHAT and CDR2 is FQNNGV. CDR3 length equals 16 residues. CDR3 bases: TGTGCCAGCAGCGCGTCGGGACTCCAAATAAACAATGAGCAGTTCTTC. This translates into CASSASGLQINNEQFF.

The rearrangement links TRBV7-9 to TRBJ2-1; 7 bases agree with TRBD2. Looked up from germline, CDR1 is SEHNR and CDR2 is FQNEAQ (reference sequence). CDR3 length equals 17 residues. V lost 5 bases to trimming and J lost 4 bases; unmatched junction nucleotides: 14. The CDR3 region is CASSPPYLGRPYNEQFF. The DNA for the CDR3 is TGTGCCAGCAGCCCCCCTTACCTCGGGAGGCCTTACAATGAGCAGTTCTTC.

This clonotype has a handful of counts. The chain has TRBV7-2 and TRBJ2-7; 9 bases match TRBD1. The CDR3 runs 14 residues. V lost 5 bases and J lost 4; bases outside the gene matches: 6. Germline V lookup: CDR1 SGHTA, CDR2 FQGNSA. The CDR3 loop reads CASSQTGGRYEQYF. The CDR3 DNA follows: TGTGCCAGCAGCCAAACAGGGGGCAGGTACGAGCAGTACTTC. The whole variable domain, remainder taken from reference TRBV7-2 and TRBJ2-7, is GAGVSQSPSNKVTEKGKDVELRCDPISGHTALYWYRQSLGQGLEFLIYFQGNSAPDKSGLPSDRFSAERTGGSVSTLTIQRTQQEDSAVYLCASSQTGGRYEQYFGPGTRLTVT.

About this clonotype: Lacking the conserved final phenylalanine or tryptophan, this CDR3 likely reflects a read error. The rearrangement uses TRBV6-1 and TRBJ1-3; weak D call: TRBD1 (5 bases). V lost 2 bases, J lost 3 bases, and 5 bases lay in between. Per the germline V gene, CDR1 is MNHNS and CDR2 is SASEGT. The CDR3 has 13 residues. For the CDR3, the DNA is TGTGCCAGCAGTGAACAGGGTGGAAACACCATATATTCT. The encoded protein is CASSEQGGNTIYS.

The gene calls are TRBV19 and TRBJ2-5; 11 bases are a match to TRBD1. Losses at the gene ends were 7 bases for V and 1 base for J; bases not matched to a gene: 5. CDR1 and CDR2 from the germline V gene are LNHDA and SQIVND (reference sequence). There are 15 residues in the CDR3. This CDR3 reads CASTTGQGAQETQYF. As DNA, the CDR3 is TGTGCCAGTACCACCGGACAGGGGGCCCAAGAGACCCAGTACTTC.

This clonotype was counted ten times or more. This chain uses TRBV3-1 with TRBJ2-1; tentative D call: TRBD2 (6 bases). Germline values: CDR1 LGHDT, CDR2 YNNKEL (reference sequence). CDR3 length equals 14 residues. V was trimmed by 5 bases and J by 9 bases, leaving 17 bases between them. The CDR3 protein is CASSYVGGVSEQFF. In DNA form, the CDR3 reads TGTGCCAGCAGCTACGTCGGAGGGGTCAGTGAGCAGTTCTTC.

V usage is TRBV7-9 and J usage is TRBJ1-2; 9 nucleotides match TRBD1. The CDR3 is made up of 16 amino acids. The germline V gene has CDR1 SEHNR and CDR2 FQNEAQ (reference sequence). V gave up 5 bases and J gave up 5 bases; unmatched junction bases: 12. CDR3 in amino acids: CASSQTHRGRGYGYTF. CDR3 bases: TGTGCCAGCAGCCAAACACACAGGGGGCGTGGGTATGGCTACACCTTC.

This clonotype was found a few times. This chain links TRBV2 with TRBJ2-1; 11 bases agree with TRBD1. The germline V gene has CDR1 SNHLY and CDR2 FYNNEI. This CDR3 is built from 14 residues. Trimming removed 6 bases from V and 6 bases from J; junction bases left unmatched: 4. The CDR3 DNA reads as TGTGCCAGCAGCTTCGGGACAGGGGGCAATGAGCAGTTCTTC. As protein: CASSFGTGGNEQFF.

This clonotype appeared many times. This rearrangement joins TRBV2 to TRBJ1-1; D possibly corresponds to TRBD1 (6 bases). From germline, CDR1 is SNHLY and CDR2 FYNNEI. This CDR3 contains 15 residues. Trimming removed 8 bases from V and 1 base from J, with 17 bases in between. In DNA form, the CDR3 reads TGTGCCAGCTCTGTATCAGGGGCACCGAACACTGAAGCTTTCTTT. It is translated as CASSVSGAPNTEAFF.

CDR3 region: CASSFEAGLSYEQYF. CDR3 nucleotide sequence: TGTGCCAGCAGCTTTGAGGCGGGACTCTCCTACGAGCAGTACTTC. V usage is TRBV5-6 and J usage is TRBJ2-7; tentative D call: TRBD2 (6 bases). The germline V and J ends were trimmed by 2 bases and 0 bases, with 12 bases remaining between them. CDR3 size: 15 residues. The germline V gene encodes CDR1 SGHDT and CDR2 YYEEEE. The full variable domain, in which reference TRBV5-6 and TRBJ2-7 provide the parts outside the CDR3, is DAGVTQSPTHLIKTRGQQVTLRCSPKSGHDTVSWYQQALGQGPQFIFQYYEEEERQRGNFPDRFSGHQFPNYSSELNVNALLLGDSALYLCASSFEAGLSYEQYFGPGTRLTVT.

This clonotype was seen at least ten times. The chain uses TRBV28 and TRBJ1-2; D perhaps matches TRBD1 (5 bases). Deletions cut 1 base from V and 4 bases from J, with 13 bases between. The V gene's germline CDR1 is MDHEN and CDR2 SYDVKM. The CDR3 runs 15 residues. The CDR3 coding sequence is TGTGCCAGCAGTTTATTGGGGCAGGCATTCTATGGCTACACCTTC. It yields the protein CASSLLGQAFYGYTF.

In regard to this clonotype: A much more abundant neighbour one base away suggests this may be a read error. V usage is TRBV7-2 and J usage is TRBJ2-5; tentatively, D is TRBD2 (6 bases). This CDR3 is built from 16 residues. Trimming took off 4 bases at V and 2 bases at J, with 17 bases between the two ends. Germline V gives CDR1 SGHTA, CDR2 FQGNSA. CDR3 residues: CASSSIVGGSQETQYF. The DNA for the CDR3 is TGTGCCAGCAGCTCCATTGTGGGAGGCTCTCAAGAGACCCAGTACTTC.

The V gene is TRBV9, the J gene TRBJ1-3; D possibly corresponds to TRBD1 (5 bases). Trimming left V 2 bases short and J 9 bases short, with 9 bases between. The germline V gene has CDR1 SGDLS and CDR2 YYNGEE. The CDR3 length is 12 residues. The CDR3 sequence: CASSVIGGTIYF. In nucleotides, the CDR3 is TGTGCCAGCAGCGTGATCGGGGGCACCATATATTTT.

This clonotype was found many times. This sequence joins TRBV3-1 and TRBJ2-5; D remains ambiguous. CDR1 is LGHDT, CDR2 YNNKEL, per germline (reference sequence). This CDR3 is built from 13 residues. V gave up 0 bases and J gave up 5 bases, with 7 bases separating them. The CDR3 region has the DNA TGTGCCAGCAGCCAAGAGGTAGTGGAGACCCAGTACTTC. Protein sequence: CASSQEVVETQYF.

This sequence joins TRBV20-1 and TRBJ2-7; D is uncertain. The CDR3 is 13 residues long. Trimming removed 7 bases from V and 5 bases from J, with 18 bases in between. Germline CDR1 is DFQATT and CDR2 is SNEGSKA (reference sequence). The CDR3: CSVRGPNRDEQYF. CDR3 sequence (DNA): TGCAGTGTGAGAGGACCAAATCGGGACGAGCAGTACTTC.